This T cell receptor (beta chain) was documented in a study of hypomethylating agent response in myelodysplastic syndrome. CDR3 length equals 18 residues. Trimming took 4 bases from V and 4 from J; bases not matched to a gene: 14. Germline lookup yields CDR1 LGHNA and CDR2 YNFKEQ. Whole-study findings and limits: Lack of age-matching between healthy donors and MDS patients could bias comparison.

This clone was picked up one time. The antigen is unknown. The table came from immunoSEQ multiplex PCR; TCRdb's copy has only in-frame clones and leaves some out. This table holds about 3,500 clones, roughly four fifths found once. The input for sequencing was bone marrow, taken before or after starting hypomethylating agent treatment for myelodysplastic syndrome (not recorded which). V is TRBV4-2 and J is TRBJ1-5; TRBD1 matches at 9 bases. This receptor was obtained from a human donor with myelodysplastic syndrome. CDR3 region: CASSPSEDRGRLNQPQHF. The CDR3, as DNA: TGTGCCAGCAGCCCGTCTGAGGACAGGGGCCGCCTTAATCAGCCCCAGCATTTT.